This TCR beta chain is drawn from a study of T cell responses to AZD1222 COVID-19 vaccine. Study results and limitations: Nearly half of spike-specific TCRs reportedly go after variant regions that carry no mutations.

Worth noting for this clone: Its antigen remains unknown. Within the sample, other DNA sequences also encode this same CDR3.

The CDR3 contains 16 residues. CDR1 is SGHRS and CDR2 is YFSETQ in the germline V gene. V gave up 4 bases and J gave up 0 bases, with 11 bases separating them. Using immunoSEQ multiplex PCR, the repertoire was profiled, and TCRdb retains in-frame clones only, with some absent. The sample holds approximately 180,000 clones, approximately 92% seen once. The source of this sequence is an adult who received the MenACWY meningococcal vaccine as a control. V gene TRBV5-1 combines with J gene TRBJ1-6; no firm D call. The sequenced sample was peripheral blood, obtained 28 days after the second dose of the MenACWY control vaccine. CDR3 region: CASSPGGSSYNSPLHF. CDR3 DNA: TGCGCCAGCAGCCCGGGAGGGAGCTCCTATAATTCACCCCTCCACTTT.